This T cell receptor (beta chain) derives from a study of cytomegalovirus exposure and HLA in healthy donors. Overall study findings and caveats: In a later analysis, most CMV-associated TCR beta chains appeared HLA-restricted.

V lost 5 bases and J lost 0; bases outside the gene matches: 9. CDR1 is SEHNR, CDR2 FQNEAQ, per germline (reference sequence). CDR3 length equals 16 residues. This clone appeared a single time. Its target is unknown. PCR involved 60 Vbeta and 13 Jbeta primers. Assay used: immunoSEQ multiplex PCR; TCRdb lists only in-frame clones, some missing. The sample consists of about 150,000 clones, 79% of them appearing once. Whether this donor was CMV seropositive was not recorded. The sequenced material came from PBMCs. This rearrangement joins TRBV7-9 to TRBJ2-7; 8 bases fit TRBD2. This TCR came from a human donor in good health. DNA for the CDR3: TGTGCCAGCAGCAACCTGACTAGCGCGAGCTCCTACGAGCAGTACTTC. It translates to CASSNLTSASSYEQYF.